A selection of T cell receptor beta chains follows, all from one sample in a study of CD8+ T cells in alopecia areata. TCRdb keeps only in-frame clones here, not all; method: immunoSEQ multiplex PCR. The table has more than 90,000 clones, about 64% seen once. Sequenced material: CD8+ T cells sorted from blood, taken at week 4, from a patient treated with tofacitinib. These receptors were taken from a human donor with alopecia areata. Both conserved end residues are part of each CDR3. D genes are given only for firm matches. The size of a clone is reported for some rows only, either as once, few or many, or as a class for expanded clones.

D gene,J gene,V gene,clone size,CDR3 DNA,CDR3 protein
.,TRBJ2-4,TRBV29-1,.,TGCAGCGCCACCGGGACTAACATTCAGTACTTC,CSATGTNIQYF
.,TRBJ1-2,TRBV6-6,few,TGTGCCAGCACCGAACGCCCCGTGGCGGCATATGGCTACACCTTC,CASTERPVAAYGYTF
TRBD1,TRBJ2-2,TRBV29-1,.,TGCAGCATAACGGGACAGGCGAACACCGGGGAGCTGTTTTTT,CSITGQANTGELFF
.,TRBJ1-1,TRBV29-1,.,TGCAGCGTTGTTTTAGTAATCCACCGTTTGAACACTGAAGCTTTCTTT,CSVVLVIHRLNTEAFF
.,TRBJ1-1,TRBV19,.,TGTGCCAGTAGTATATTTTGGGCTATGAACACTGAAGCTTTCTTT,CASSIFWAMNTEAFF
.,TRBJ2-7,TRBV4-1,.,TGCGCCAGCAGCGGAGGCCAACCACCCAGACCGGACTACGAGCAGTACTTC,CASSGGQPPRPDYEQYF
.,TRBJ1-5,TRBV30,.,TGTGCCTGGAGTTCGACTGGGAATCGGGAGCCCCAGCATTTT,CAWSSTGNREPQHF
.,TRBJ2-7,TRBV7-3,.,TGTGCCAGCAGCGCGTGGGGACTGCAGGGCGGCGAGCAGTACTTC,CASSAWGLQGGEQYF
.,TRBJ2-1,TRBV7-9,.,TGTGCCAGCAGCTTAGGGGCGAGGTACAATGAGCAGTTCTTC,CASSLGARYNEQFF
.,TRBJ2-1,TRBV11-2,.,TGTGCCAGCAGCTTAGCAATAATACAGGGCGATGAGCAGTTCTTC,CASSLAIIQGDEQFF
.,TRBJ2-7,TRBV4-1,.,TGCGCCAGCAGCCAAGAAGGGGGGGGCCACTACGAGCAGTACTTC,CASSQEGGGHYEQYF
.,TRBJ2-1,TRBV5-1,.,TGCGCCAGCAGCTTGAAAAATGAGCAGTTCTTC,CASSLKNEQFF
.,TRBJ1-1,TRBV7-3,.,TGTGCCAGCAGCTTAACGTTCGGTGGGGACAACACTGAAGCTTTCTTT,CASSLTFGGDNTEAFF
.,TRBJ2-7,TRBV29-1,few,TGCAGCGTAAACGACAGAGGCCCTACCTCCTACGAGCAGTACTTC,CSVNDRGPTSYEQYF
TRBD1,TRBJ2-7,TRBV7-8,.,TGTGCCAGCAGCTTATCCGGGACAGGGGGCTCCTACGAGCAGTACTTC,CASSLSGTGGSYEQYF
.,TRBJ1-5,TRBV5-6,.,TGTGCCAGCAGCTTGGCCAGGGCAGCTAATCAGCCCCAGCATTTT,CASSLARAANQPQHF
TRBD1,TRBJ1-4,TRBV30,few,TGTGCCTGGACTGAAGACAGGGCCGGTGAAAAACTGTTTTTT,CAWTEDRAGEKLFF
TRBD1,TRBJ2-4,TRBV7-3,.,TGTGCCAGCAGCCCGGGACAGGGAGGACCCAAAAACATTCAGTACTTC,CASSPGQGGPKNIQYF
.,TRBJ2-3,TRBV4-1,few,TGCGCCAGCAGCCAAGATGGGGGGTTCACAGATACGCAGTATTTT,CASSQDGGFTDTQYF
.,TRBJ2-1,TRBV2,.,TGTGCCAGCAGTGATTGGTCGGCGGGCCGCTCCTACAATGAGCAGTTCTTC,CASSDWSAGRSYNEQFF
.,TRBJ2-7,TRBV16,.,TGTGCCAGCAGCCCGGTGGTCGGGGGCTACGAGCAGTACTTC,CASSPVVGGYEQYF
.,TRBJ2-7,TRBV27,.,TGTGCCAGCAGTTTGGCCACAGGGAACGAGCAGTACTTC,CASSLATGNEQYF
.,TRBJ2-7,TRBV2,.,TGTGCCAGCAGCGTTGCCATCGCGTACGAGCAGTACTTC,CASSVAIAYEQYF
.,TRBJ2-7,TRBV28,few,TGTGCCAGCAGTCCTCAGGGCGGAGATCTCTCCTACGAGCAGTACTTC,CASSPQGGDLSYEQYF
TRBD2,TRBJ2-5,TRBV10-3,.,TGTGCCATCGGGCGGGGGGGTGACGAGACCCAGTACTTC,CAIGRGGDETQYF
TRBD1,TRBJ1-1,TRBV30,few,TGTGCCTGGACCTTCGGAGGGGGCCCTGAAGCTTTCTTT,CAWTFGGGPEAFF
.,TRBJ1-1,TRBV6-5,.,TGTGCCAGCAGTTACACTAATGGGGAGACTGAAGCTTTCTTT,CASSYTNGETEAFF
TRBD2,TRBJ2-5,TRBV27,.,TGTGCCAGCAGTTTCACCGGGACTAGCGGGTCCCAGTACTTC,CASSFTGTSGSQYF
TRBD1,TRBJ2-5,TRBV7-9,.,TGTGCCAGCAGCTTAGGGGACAGGGAGTACCAAGAGACCCAGTACTTC,CASSLGDREYQETQYF
.,TRBJ2-3,TRBV27,.,TGTGCCAGCAGTCTTCCAGGAGATACGCAGTATTTT,CASSLPGDTQYF
.,TRBJ2-3,TRBV4-1,.,TGCGCCAGCAACGAGGGGCCTAGCACAGATACGCAGTATTTT,CASNEGPSTDTQYF
TRBD1,TRBJ2-7,TRBV27,.,TGTGCCAGCAGTTTATCGCCCAGGGGGACCTACGAGCAGTACTTC,CASSLSPRGTYEQYF
TRBD2,TRBJ2-5,TRBV7-8,.,TGTGCCAGCAGCTTAGTAGCGGGAGAATTCGGAGAGCAGTACTTC,CASSLVAGEFGEQYF
TRBD1,TRBJ2-5,TRBV27,.,TGTGCCAGCAGTTTATCACCGGGACAGGGAGGGCAGACCCAGTACTTC,CASSLSPGQGGQTQYF
.,TRBJ2-7,TRBV29-1,few,TGCAGCGTTGAATCCCGAGGAGGCTCCTACGAGCAGTACTTC,CSVESRGGSYEQYF
TRBD1,TRBJ2-2,TRBV7-9,.,TGTGCCAGCAGCTCCGGGACAGATACCGGGGAGCTGTTTTTT,CASSSGTDTGELFF
.,TRBJ2-5,TRBV4-3,few,TGCGCCAGCAGCCAAGACCGCGGGCGTGTGGAGACCCAGTACTTC,CASSQDRGRVETQYF
TRBD1,TRBJ1-2,TRBV7-9,.,TGTGCCAGCAGCCAGCCGGGACAGTTCTATGGCTACACCTTC,CASSQPGQFYGYTF
.,TRBJ2-7,TRBV7-9,.,TGTGCCAGCAGCTCTAGGAGCTCCTACGAGCAGTACTTC,CASSSRSSYEQYF
.,TRBJ2-3,TRBV29-1,.,TGCAGCGCGATTCCTACTAGCACAGATACGCAGTATTTT,CSAIPTSTDTQYF
.,TRBJ2-7,TRBV7-9,.,TGTGCCAGCAGCCCTATGGACGGGATTACCTACGAGCAGTACTTC,CASSPMDGITYEQYF
.,TRBJ2-2,TRBV20-1,.,TGCAGTGTTTCGGCCGGGGAGCTGTTTTTT,CSVSAGELFF
.,TRBJ1-1,TRBV4-1,.,TGCGCCAGCAGCCAAGTCCCCAGAGCTAACACTGAAGCTTTCTTT,CASSQVPRANTEAFF
.,TRBJ2-3,TRBV25-1,few,TGTGCCAGCAGTCTCGGAGATACGCAGTATTTT,CASSLGDTQYF
.,TRBJ2-6,TRBV25-1,.,TGTGCCAGCAGTGAAACGACGGCTGGGGCCAACGTCCTGACTTTC,CASSETTAGANVLTF